This is a list of T cell receptor beta chains from one sample in a study of blood T cells in healthy people across ages. TCRdb passed the 5' RACE reads through MiXCR, listing each CDR3 protein once. The sample consists of 2 million or so distinct CDR3 sequences, approximately 50% of them appearing once. The material sequenced was blood. The source is a woman aged 40 to 50 in good health. CDR3s include the opening cysteine and the closing phenylalanine or tryptophan. The D gene is left open where the match is weak. Clone size, where shown, is once, few, many, or a class for clones that have expanded.

cdr3_length	j_call	clone_size	d_call	v_call	cdr3_aa	cdr3_nt
15	TRBJ2-5	-	-	TRBV18	CASSGTQGSQETQYF	TGTGCCAGCTCAGGAACACAGGGTTCGCAAGAGACCCAGTACTTC
11	TRBJ2-3	few	-	TRBV29-1	CSVDRHDVQYF	TGCAGCGTTGATAGGCACGACGTACAGTATTTT
14	TRBJ1-1	-	-	TRBV24-1	CATSATGSDTEAFF	TGTGCCACCAGTGCAACGGGGAGCGACACTGAAGCTTTCTTT
14	TRBJ2-5	once	-	TRBV20-1	CSARITGFSETQYF	TGCAGTGCTAGAATTACAGGGTTTTCAGAGACCCAGTACTTC
14	TRBJ1-4	-	-	TRBV20-1	CSAGTPEANEKLFF	TGCAGTGCAGGGACTCCGGAGGCTAATGAAAAACTGTTTTTT
15	TRBJ2-7	-	TRBD2	TRBV3-1	CASSHSGRGVNEQYF	TGTGCCAGCAGCCATTCCGGCCGGGGGGTGAATGAGCAGTACTTC
15	TRBJ2-1	-	TRBD2	TRBV10-3	CAISSGASSYNEQFF	TGTGCCATCAGTAGCGGGGCCAGCTCCTACAATGAGCAGTTCTTC
14	TRBJ2-7	few	-	TRBV10-3	CAISETKPNSEQYF	TGTGCCATCAGTGAGACCAAGCCAAACAGTGAGCAGTACTTC
16	TRBJ2-3	few	-	TRBV5-1	CASSSENRAFADTQYF	TGCGCCAGCAGCTCGGAGAACAGGGCATTCGCAGATACGCAGTATTTT
15	TRBJ2-7	-	TRBD1	TRBV27	CASSSGGWQGYEQYF	TGTGCCAGCAGTTCAGGGGGCTGGCAGGGCTACGAGCAGTACTTC
14	TRBJ2-3	-	-	TRBV2	CAIRGGSALDTQYF	TGTGCCATCAGGGGTGGATCGGCTTTGGATACGCAGTATTTT
14	TRBJ2-1	few	-	TRBV6-1	CASSEAGYLNEQFF	TGTGCCAGCAGTGAGGCCGGGTACCTCAATGAGCAGTTCTTC
15	TRBJ2-1	few	-	TRBV6-5	CASSWRGQSPSEQFF	TGTGCCAGCAGTTGGAGGGGACAGAGTCCATCTGAGCAGTTCTTC
11	TRBJ2-5	-	-	TRBV6-2/TRBV6-3	CASSYTHTQYF	TGTGCCAGCAGTTACACTCATACCCAGTACTTC
15	TRBJ2-7	once	-	TRBV28	CASSPHRALDIEQYF	TGTGCCAGCAGCCCACACCGGGCCCTTGACATCGAGCAGTACTTC
15	TRBJ2-5	few	TRBD1	TRBV9	CASSVSPGQGASKYF	TGTGCCAGCAGCGTAAGTCCCGGACAGGGGGCATCGAAGTACTTC
16	TRBJ2-1	-	-	TRBV10-3	CAISSPRAEGSNEQFF	TGTGCCATCAGTTCACCCAGGGCGGAGGGTTCCAATGAGCAGTTCTTC
12	TRBJ2-2	-	-	TRBV6-5	CATKPGTGELFF	TGTGCCACAAAACCAGGGACCGGGGAGCTGTTTTTT
14	TRBJ2-5	-	-	TRBV12-3/TRBV12-4	CASSLGHVQETQYF	TGTGCCAGCAGTTTAGGGCACGTCCAAGAGACCCAGTACTTC
13	TRBJ1-2	-	-	TRBV20-1	CSAPTGLGYGYTF	TGCAGTGCGCCAACCGGGTTAGGCTATGGCTACACCTTC
16	TRBJ1-5	few	-	TRBV24-1	CATSDPQVNSNQPQHF	TGTGCCACCAGTGATCCACAGGTGAATAGCAATCAGCCCCAGCATTTT
16	TRBJ2-3	few	-	TRBV7-9	CASSLGDDGGHRYAYF	TGTGCCAGCAGCTTAGGGGATGATGGGGGGCACAGATACGCGTATTTT
12	TRBJ1-2	-	-	TRBV12-2	CASPTVHYGYTF	TGTGCAAGTCCCACAGTGCACTATGGCTACACCTTC
15	TRBJ2-1	few	-	TRBV29-1	CSVEGGVVSYNEQFF	TGCAGCGTTGAAGGAGGAGTGGTTTCCTACAATGAGCAGTTCTTC
14	TRBJ2-1	-	TRBD2	TRBV20-1	CSAERGDINNEQFF	TGCAGTGCGGAGCGGGGGGATATTAACAATGAGCAGTTCTTC